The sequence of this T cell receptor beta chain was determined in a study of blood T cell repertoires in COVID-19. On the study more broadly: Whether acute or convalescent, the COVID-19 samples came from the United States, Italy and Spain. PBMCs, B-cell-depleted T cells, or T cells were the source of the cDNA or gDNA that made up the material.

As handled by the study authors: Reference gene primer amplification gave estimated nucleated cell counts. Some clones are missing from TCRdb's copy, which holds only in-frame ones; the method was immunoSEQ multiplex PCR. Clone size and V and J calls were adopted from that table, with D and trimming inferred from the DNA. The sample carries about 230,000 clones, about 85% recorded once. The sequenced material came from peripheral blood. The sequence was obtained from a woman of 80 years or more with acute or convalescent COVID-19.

CDR3 in amino acids: CASSGLLSNQPQHF. In DNA, the CDR3 is TGTGCCAGTTCGGGACTACTTAGCAATCAGCCCCAGCATTTT. The chain links TRBV14 to TRBJ1-5, with TRBD1 as a possible D gene (5 bases). Germline CDR1 SGHDN, CDR2 FVKESK. CDR3 length: 14 residues. Trimming removed 9 bases from V and 0 bases from J, with 12 bases in between.